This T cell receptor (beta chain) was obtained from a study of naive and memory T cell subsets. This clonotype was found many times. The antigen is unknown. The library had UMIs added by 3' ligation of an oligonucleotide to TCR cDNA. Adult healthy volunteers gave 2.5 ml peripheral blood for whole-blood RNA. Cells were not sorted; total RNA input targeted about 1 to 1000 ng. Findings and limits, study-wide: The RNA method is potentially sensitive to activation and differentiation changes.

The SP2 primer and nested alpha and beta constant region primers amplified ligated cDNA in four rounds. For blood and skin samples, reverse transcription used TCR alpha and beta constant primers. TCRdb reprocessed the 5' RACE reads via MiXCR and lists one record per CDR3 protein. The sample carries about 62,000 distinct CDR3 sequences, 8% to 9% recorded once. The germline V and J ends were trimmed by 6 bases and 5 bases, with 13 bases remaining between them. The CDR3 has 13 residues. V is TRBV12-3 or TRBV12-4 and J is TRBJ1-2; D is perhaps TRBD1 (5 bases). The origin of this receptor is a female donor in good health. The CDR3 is CASSPGTVYGYTF. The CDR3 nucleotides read TGTGCCAGCAGCCCCGGGACCGTTTATGGCTACACCTTC.